A selection of T cell receptor beta chains follows, all from one sample in a study of identifying expanded T cells in peripheral blood. Clones were read by immunoSEQ multiplex PCR, and TCRdb kept only the in-frame ones, dropping some. The profile shows about 85,000 clones, around nine tenths of them singletons. The sample taken for sequencing was blood. The receptors shown here come from a person aged 18 to 70 in good health. CDR3s include the opening cysteine and the closing phenylalanine or tryptophan. D genes are given only for firm matches. Expanded clones are given a class, and other clones once, few, many or no size at all.

D gene: NA
clone size: NA
J gene: TRBJ1-1
V gene: TRBV29-1
CDR3 DNA: TGCAGCGCTAGGAACACTGAAGCTTTCTTT
CDR3 protein: CSARNTEAFF

D gene: NA
clone size: NA
J gene: TRBJ2-3
V gene: TRBV5-1
CDR3 DNA: TGCGCCAGCAGCTTCAGAGTCACAGATACGCAGTATTTT
CDR3 protein: CASSFRVTDTQYF

D gene: TRBD2
clone size: NA
J gene: TRBJ2-3
V gene: TRBV10-3
CDR3 DNA: TGTGCCATCATGGGAGCGGGGGGTCTAGATACGCAGTATTTT
CDR3 protein: CAIMGAGGLDTQYF

D gene: NA
clone size: NA
J gene: TRBJ1-6
V gene: TRBV7-9
CDR3 DNA: TGTGCCAGCAGTACGGGGGCCTCTAATTCACCCCTCCACTTT
CDR3 protein: CASSTGASNSPLHF

D gene: NA
clone size: NA
J gene: TRBJ1-4
V gene: TRBV27
CDR3 DNA: TGTGCCAGCAGTTTATCGCAGGGGTGGGGTGAAAAACTGTTTTTT
CDR3 protein: CASSLSQGWGEKLFF

D gene: TRBD2
clone size: few
J gene: TRBJ2-7
V gene: TRBV2
CDR3 DNA: TGTGCCAGCAGTGCCCACGGGGGGGCCTACGAGCAGTACTTC
CDR3 protein: CASSAHGGAYEQYF

D gene: NA
clone size: NA
J gene: TRBJ2-1
V gene: TRBV5-1
CDR3 DNA: TGCGCCAGCACCGACTATGAGGGGAATCCAGCCTACAATGAGCAGTTCTTC
CDR3 protein: CASTDYEGNPAYNEQFF

D gene: TRBD1
clone size: NA
J gene: TRBJ1-2
V gene: TRBV18
CDR3 DNA: TGTGCCAGCTCACTTACAGGGACAGGGCGAACCTCCTTGGAGTATGGCTACACCTTC
CDR3 protein: CASSLTGTGRTSLEYGYTF

D gene: NA
clone size: NA
J gene: TRBJ2-2
V gene: TRBV6-5
CDR3 DNA: TGTGCCAGCAGTTACCGCCCGGGGGCGGGCACCGGGGAGCTGTTTTTT
CDR3 protein: CASSYRPGAGTGELFF

D gene: NA
clone size: NA
J gene: TRBJ1-3
V gene: TRBV6-5
CDR3 DNA: TGTGCCAGCAGTTACAGGAGCACCATATATTTT
CDR3 protein: CASSYRSTIYF

D gene: TRBD1
clone size: NA
J gene: TRBJ2-2
V gene: TRBV19
CDR3 DNA: TGTGCCAGTAGAAAATCAAACAGGGGGCTCGGCACCGGGGAGCTGTTTTTT
CDR3 protein: CASRKSNRGLGTGELFF

D gene: NA
clone size: NA
J gene: TRBJ1-2
V gene: TRBV6-6
CDR3 DNA: TGTGCCAGCAGCTCCCTGGGGGGCTACACCTTC
CDR3 protein: CASSSLGGYTF

D gene: NA
clone size: NA
J gene: TRBJ1-1
V gene: TRBV28
CDR3 DNA: TGTGCCACCCGAGGGGGGGCCACTGAAGCTTTCTTT
CDR3 protein: CATRGGATEAFF

D gene: NA
clone size: NA
J gene: TRBJ1-2
V gene: TRBV28
CDR3 DNA: TGTGCCAGCACCCAAGGGGGGGCGGACTATGGCTACACCTTC
CDR3 protein: CASTQGGADYGYTF

D gene: NA
clone size: NA
J gene: TRBJ2-1
V gene: TRBV6-5
CDR3 DNA: TGTGCCAGCAGTTACTGGGCAGGCGGCTACAATGAGCAGTTCTTC
CDR3 protein: CASSYWAGGYNEQFF

D gene: TRBD1
clone size: NA
J gene: TRBJ2-5
V gene: TRBV30
CDR3 DNA: TGTGCCTGGGAACAGGGGGATGGAACCCAGTACTTC
CDR3 protein: CAWEQGDGTQYF

D gene: NA
clone size: NA
J gene: TRBJ1-1
V gene: TRBV2
CDR3 DNA: TGTGCCAGCAGTTCAGCGTGGGGAACTGAAGCTTTCTTT
CDR3 protein: CASSSAWGTEAFF

D gene: TRBD2
clone size: NA
J gene: TRBJ2-7
V gene: TRBV2
CDR3 DNA: TGTGCCAGCAGTGAAGGCCCCTGGGCTAGCGGGGGAACGTACTTC
CDR3 protein: CASSEGPWASGGTYF

D gene: TRBD1
clone size: NA
J gene: TRBJ2-1
V gene: TRBV19
CDR3 DNA: TGTGCCAGTAGTGTTACCAACAGGGGCAATGAGCAGTTCTTC
CDR3 protein: CASSVTNRGNEQFF

D gene: NA
clone size: NA
J gene: TRBJ1-1
V gene: TRBV28
CDR3 DNA: TGTGCCAGCAGTCCTCTTCAGGAATACACTGAAGCTTTCTTT
CDR3 protein: CASSPLQEYTEAFF

D gene: NA
clone size: NA
J gene: TRBJ1-1
V gene: TRBV6-5
CDR3 DNA: TGTGCCAGCAGTTACTTTAGCCCAGGCACTGAAGCTTTCTTT
CDR3 protein: CASSYFSPGTEAFF

D gene: NA
clone size: NA
J gene: TRBJ1-1
V gene: TRBV5-1
CDR3 DNA: TGCGCCAGCAGCAGAGATCCTACCGGGGAACGGAACGAGGAGCCCGCTTTCTTT
CDR3 protein: CASSRDPTGERNEEPAFF

D gene: NA
clone size: NA
J gene: TRBJ2-1
V gene: TRBV5-1
CDR3 DNA: TGCGCCAGCAGCTTGGGGGACCTACACCCCTCCTACAATGAGCAGTTCTTC
CDR3 protein: CASSLGDLHPSYNEQFF

D gene: NA
clone size: NA
J gene: TRBJ2-2
V gene: TRBV4-3
CDR3 DNA: TGCGCCAGCAGCCAGGGGACGGGGGTCACCGGGGAGCTGTTTTTT
CDR3 protein: CASSQGTGVTGELFF

D gene: NA
clone size: NA
J gene: TRBJ1-6
V gene: TRBV5-4
CDR3 DNA: TGTGCCAGCAGCAGTAAGGCCAGCTCCTATAATTCACCCCCCCACTTT
CDR3 protein: CASSSKASSYNSPPHF

D gene: NA
clone size: NA
J gene: TRBJ2-7
V gene: TRBV7-2
CDR3 DNA: TGTGCCAGCAGCTTAGGGGGGTTCGGTTTCTACGAGCAGTACTTC
CDR3 protein: CASSLGGFGFYEQYF

D gene: TRBD2
clone size: NA
J gene: TRBJ2-7
V gene: TRBV4-1
CDR3 DNA: TGCGCCAGCAGCCAAGATGGAGCGGGGGGGCCCGAGCAGTACTTC
CDR3 protein: CASSQDGAGGPEQYF

D gene: NA
clone size: NA
J gene: TRBJ2-7
V gene: TRBV4-3
CDR3 DNA: TGCGCCAGCAGCCAAGATTGCGGAGACTTC
CDR3 protein: CASSQDCGDF

D gene: NA
clone size: NA
J gene: TRBJ2-7
V gene: TRBV11-2
CDR3 DNA: TGTGCCAGCAGCCTCTCTCTCGACGAGCAGTACTTC
CDR3 protein: CASSLSLDEQYF

D gene: NA
clone size: few
J gene: TRBJ1-3
V gene: TRBV28
CDR3 DNA: TGTGCCAGCAGTGGCCGGGGGGCCGGAAACACCATATATTTT
CDR3 protein: CASSGRGAGNTIYF

D gene: NA
clone size: NA
J gene: TRBJ1-2
V gene: TRBV19
CDR3 DNA: TGTGCCAGTAGTATCCGCCTGGTCAGCTTCTATGGCTACACCTTC
CDR3 protein: CASSIRLVSFYGYTF

D gene: TRBD1
clone size: NA
J gene: TRBJ2-7
V gene: TRBV6-5
CDR3 DNA: TGTGCCAGCAGGGGAACAGGGGCCCTAACCTACGAGCAGTACTTC
CDR3 protein: CASRGTGALTYEQYF

D gene: TRBD1
clone size: NA
J gene: TRBJ1-3
V gene: TRBV28
CDR3 DNA: TGTGCCAGCGGACAGGACCCTGGAAACACCATATATTTT
CDR3 protein: CASGQDPGNTIYF

D gene: NA
clone size: NA
J gene: TRBJ1-2
V gene: TRBV29-1
CDR3 DNA: TGCAGCGTTGGCGGAACGGGTCATGGCTACACCTTC
CDR3 protein: CSVGGTGHGYTF

D gene: NA
clone size: NA
J gene: TRBJ2-7
V gene: TRBV7-8
CDR3 DNA: TGTGCCAGCAGTGCCGGGCCAGGGTACGAGCAGTACTTC
CDR3 protein: CASSAGPGYEQYF

D gene: TRBD1
clone size: NA
J gene: TRBJ2-1
V gene: TRBV5-8
CDR3 DNA: TGTGCCAGCAGCGAAACATGGGACAGTAATAATGAGCAGTTCTTC
CDR3 protein: CASSETWDSNNEQFF

D gene: NA
clone size: NA
J gene: TRBJ1-5
V gene: TRBV4-3
CDR3 DNA: TGCGCCAGCAGCCAAGACTTCTCCAGTCCCGAAGCCCAGCATTTT
CDR3 protein: CASSQDFSSPEAQHF

D gene: NA
clone size: NA
J gene: TRBJ1-1
V gene: TRBV7-8
CDR3 DNA: TGTGCCAGCAGCTTTAGGACAGCTGAAGCTTTCTTT
CDR3 protein: CASSFRTAEAFF

D gene: NA
clone size: few
J gene: TRBJ1-2
V gene: TRBV5-1
CDR3 DNA: TGCGCCAGCAGCTTGGCTAGTTGGTCGGGGCTTGGGGGCTACACCTTC
CDR3 protein: CASSLASWSGLGGYTF

D gene: NA
clone size: NA
J gene: TRBJ2-7
V gene: TRBV27
CDR3 DNA: TGTGCCTGTCCTCCTCTGGGGAGGTACGAGCAGTACTTC
CDR3 protein: CACPPLGRYEQYF

D gene: TRBD2
clone size: NA
J gene: TRBJ2-7
V gene: TRBV15
CDR3 DNA: TGTGCCACCAGCAGAGAAAGAAGTAGCGGGGACGAGCAGTACTTC
CDR3 protein: CATSRERSSGDEQYF

D gene: NA
clone size: NA
J gene: TRBJ2-3
V gene: TRBV13
CDR3 DNA: TGTGCCAGCCAGGGGCGAGGTTTAGATACGCAGTATTTT
CDR3 protein: CASQGRGLDTQYF

D gene: NA
clone size: NA
J gene: TRBJ1-5
V gene: TRBV21-1
CDR3 DNA: TGTGCCAGCAGCTCGTCCCCCGGACAGAAAAGGGATCAGCCCCAGCATTTT
CDR3 protein: CASSSSPGQKRDQPQHF

D gene: NA
clone size: NA
J gene: TRBJ1-5
V gene: TRBV13
CDR3 DNA: TGTGCCAGCAGCACCCGGGATAGCAATCAGCCCCAGCATTTT
CDR3 protein: CASSTRDSNQPQHF

D gene: NA
clone size: NA
J gene: TRBJ2-7
V gene: TRBV7-8
CDR3 DNA: TGTGCCAGCAGCTTAGGGTATCCCTACGAGCAGTACTTC
CDR3 protein: CASSLGYPYEQYF

D gene: NA
clone size: NA
J gene: TRBJ2-2
V gene: TRBV6-1
CDR3 DNA: TGTGCCAGCAGTGATAGTTGGGTCACCGGGGAGCTGTTTTTT
CDR3 protein: CASSDSWVTGELFF

D gene: NA
clone size: NA
J gene: TRBJ1-6
V gene: TRBV7-8
CDR3 DNA: TGTGCCAGCAGCCCAGGGGTCTCTCCCCTCCACTTT
CDR3 protein: CASSPGVSPLHF

D gene: NA
clone size: NA
J gene: TRBJ2-3
V gene: TRBV20-1
CDR3 DNA: TGCAGTGCTAGGGGCACAGATACGCAGTATTTT
CDR3 protein: CSARGTDTQYF